The following is a T cell receptor (beta chain) sequence with its context. Its antigen remains unknown. These data belong to a study of human T cells and chemical hapten exposure. At the level of the study: Alopecia areata, totalis and universalis patients, mostly female, were included. Regarding the study as a whole: Expanded TCRs formed significantly more large CDR3 similarity clusters than controls.

Unique molecular identifiers were linked by the library to individual cDNA molecules. TCRdb used MiXCR to reprocess the RACE reads, holding one entry per CDR3 protein. Of just under 60,000 distinct CDR3 sequences in the sample, around 12% are singletons; the top ten hold roughly 2.3%. Time point denoted: patch test 3, about 24 weeks after DPC sensitization. The treatment was: therapeutic diphenylcyclopropenone sensitization with weekly scalp DPC. V gave up 0 bases and J gave up 1 base, with 13 bases separating them. CDR3 length equals 17 residues. Germline CDR1 MNHEY, CDR2 SMNVEV (reference sequence).

The clonotype originates from a man aged 25-45 years with alopecia areata. Some clones in this sample may be carry-over from other donors' samples. Sequenced material: whole blood, taken in connection with sensitization to the hapten diphenylcyclopropenone (DPC). J is TRBJ2-1 and V is TRBV27; D may be TRBD1 (7 bases). The CDR3 sequence: CASSLSPRGASYNEQFF. The CDR3 DNA reads as TGTGCCAGCAGTTTATCGCCCAGGGGGGCTTCCTACAATGAGCAGTTCTTC.